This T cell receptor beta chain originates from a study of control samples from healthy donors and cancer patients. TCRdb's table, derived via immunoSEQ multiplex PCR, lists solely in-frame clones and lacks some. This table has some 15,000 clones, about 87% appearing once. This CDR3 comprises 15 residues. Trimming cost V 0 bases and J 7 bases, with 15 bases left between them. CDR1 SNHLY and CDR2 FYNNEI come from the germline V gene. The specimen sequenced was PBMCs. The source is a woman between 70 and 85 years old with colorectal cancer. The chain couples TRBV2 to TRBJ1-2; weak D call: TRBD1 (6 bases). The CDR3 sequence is CASSEARAQGSGYTF. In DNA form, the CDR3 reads TGTGCCAGCAGTGAAGCGAGGGCGCAGGGGAGTGGCTACACCTTC.